This T cell receptor (beta chain) comes out of a study of long-term antiretroviral therapy in people with HIV. Germline V gene sequence: CDR1 SNHLY, CDR2 FYNNEI. The V end lost 5 bases, the J end lost 0 bases, and 11 bases lay between the germline ends. The CDR3 consists of 14 residues. It was version v3.0 of the immunoSEQ assay that was run at survey level. Here immunoSEQ multiplex PCR was the method, and the copy in TCRdb shows in-frame clones only, minus some. The sample includes 15,000 to 20,000 clones, about 86% of them seen just once. Sequencing used unsorted PBMCs, obtained 0.1 years after starting antiretroviral therapy. The gene calls are TRBV2 and TRBJ2-7; no firm D call. This sequence originates from a young man with HIV. CDR3 region: CASSPRLSSYEQYF. CDR3 DNA: TGTGCCAGCAGTCCCCGACTGAGCTCCTACGAGCAGTACTTC.